A single sample is the source of the 22 T cell receptor beta chains below, sequenced in a study of CD8 T cells in ankylosing spondylitis. These receptors are not linked to any known antigen. TCRdb re-called the 5' RACE reads with MiXCR, one entry per CDR3 protein. This table holds 450,000 to 550,000 distinct CDR3 sequences, approximately 5.3% found once. Findings of the study overall: There was a TCR beta motif, made of eight highly homologous variants, that appeared characteristic of ankylosing spondylitis blood.

Sequencing was done on a sample of blood, either unsorted or a sorted T cell fraction (not recorded which). The receptors shown here come from a male donor with ankylosing spondylitis.

This clonotype occurred many times. This chain connects TRBV10-3 to TRBJ2-3, with D tentatively TRBD2 (5 bases). The CDR3 sequence is 16 residues long. The V gene's germline CDR1 is ENHRY and CDR2 SYGVKD. Trimming took 2 bases from V and 1 from J, leaving 13 bases between them. In DNA form, the CDR3 reads TGTGCCATCAGTGAGAGAGGGAGCGTAGGCACAGATACGCAGTATTTT. Translation: CAISERGSVGTDTQYF.

Many counts were recorded for this clonotype. CDR3 nucleotide sequence: TGCGCCAGCAGATTCGGGATTAACACCGGGGAGCTGTTTTTT. The encoded protein is CASRFGINTGELFF. The chain carries TRBV5-1 and TRBJ2-2, with D possibly matching TRBD2 (5 bases). Per germline, CDR1 SGHRS and CDR2 YFSETQ. CDR3 length: 14 amino acids. The V and J ends lost 5 bases and 2 bases respectively, with 10 bases between them. The full variable domain, in which reference TRBV5-1 and TRBJ2-2 provide the parts outside the CDR3, is KAGVTQTPRYLIKTRGQQVTLSCSPISGHRSVSWYQQTPGQGLQFLFEYFSETQRNKGNFPGRFSGRQFSNSRSEMNVSTLELGDSALYLCASRFGINTGELFFGEGSRLTVL.

Many counts were recorded for this clonotype. The chain employs TRBV7-2 and TRBJ2-2; 9 nucleotides agree with TRBD2. The junction had 8 bases not matched to a gene; V was cut back by 5 bases and J by 4 bases. CDR1 is SGHTA, CDR2 FQGNSA, per germline. The CDR3 has 16 residues. The chain's CDR3 is CASSPTVRGGTGELFF. The CDR3 bases are TGTGCCAGCAGCCCCACTGTGCGGGGGGGCACCGGGGAGCTGTTTTTT.

This clonotype came up many times. CDR3 sequence: CASTLMGSLPDEQFF. The CDR3 nucleotides read TGTGCCAGCACGCTAATGGGCTCCCTCCCCGATGAGCAGTTCTTC. The chain joins TRBV7-9 to TRBJ2-1, with D hard to call. Germline lookup yields CDR1 SEHNR and CDR2 FQNEAQ (reference sequence). The CDR3 loop spans 15 amino acids. V shed 7 bases and J shed 8 bases, with 21 bases lying between them.

This rearrangement joins TRBV11-2 to TRBJ2-1; 15 bases align to TRBD2. The CDR3 is made up of 20 amino acids. The V segment lost 3 bases and the J segment 0 bases; nucleotides outside the gene matches: 9. Germline V gene data show CDR1 as SGHAT and CDR2 as FQNNGV. This chain's CDR3 is CASSFPTGTSGGLSYNEQFF. CDR3 DNA sequence: TGTGCCAGCAGCTTCCCCACCGGGACTAGCGGGGGGCTCTCCTACAATGAGCAGTTCTTC. Variable domain in full (rest from reference TRBV11-2 and TRBJ2-1): EAGVAQSPRYKIIEKRQSVAFWCNPISGHATLYWYQQILGQGPKLLIQFQNNGVVDDSQLPKDRFSAERLKGVDSTLKIQPAKLEDSAVYLCASSFPTGTSGGLSYNEQFFGPGTRLTVL.

This clonotype was picked up a small number of times. This rearrangement joins TRBV7-2 to TRBJ1-5; D call uncertain. This CDR3 has 13 residues. Trimming left V 6 bases short and J 4 bases short, with 10 bases between. Germline loops: CDR1 SGHTA, CDR2 FQGNSA. CDR3 nucleotides: TGTGCCAGCAGAAAACAAGGAAATCAGCCCCAGCATTTT. Translating gives CASRKQGNQPQHF.

Ten or more counts support this clonotype. V is TRBV4-3 and J is TRBJ2-3; 8 nucleotides line up with TRBD1. CDR1 and CDR2 from the germline V gene are LGHNA and YSLEER. This CDR3 is built from 16 residues. J gave up 1 base and V 0 bases, and 3 bases lay outside the gene matches. CDR3: CASSQENRGGTDTQYF. DNA of the CDR3: TGCGCCAGCAGCCAAGAAAACAGGGGGGGCACAGATACGCAGTATTTT.

V is TRBV5-1 and J is TRBJ1-4; possibly TRBD1 for D (5 bases). CDR1 is SGHRS and CDR2 is YFSETQ in the germline V gene. CDR3 length: 15 residues. V lost 2 bases to trimming and J lost 6 bases, with 14 bases between them. CDR3 coding DNA: TGCGCCAGCAGCTTCGGGACGGGGCCGGATGAAAAACTGTTTTTT. Translation gives CASSFGTGPDEKLFF.

This clonotype was found many times. The V and J genes are TRBV12-3 or TRBV12-4 and TRBJ2-2; 9 bases fit TRBD2. The trim removed 10 bases at V and 0 bases at J, leaving 9 bases unmatched. The CDR3 is 16 amino acids. The CDR3 nucleotides read TGTGCCACCCGGGGACTAGCAGGCGCGAACACCGGGGAGCTGTTTTTT. Translation: CATRGLAGANTGELFF.

This clonotype occurred a few times. V is TRBV28 and J is TRBJ2-6; D remains unclear. The CDR3 totals 13 residues. CDR1 is MDHEN and CDR2 is SYDVKM in the germline V gene. V lost 3 bases and J 6 bases, leaving 6 bases between the germline ends. The CDR3 DNA reads TGTGCCAGCAGTTTTACGGTGGCCAACGTCCTGACTTTC. It is translated as CASSFTVANVLTF.

This clonotype came up many times. This rearrangement joins TRBV5-1 to TRBJ2-7; 9 positions agree with TRBD1. From germline, CDR1 is SGHRS and CDR2 YFSETQ. J gave up 2 bases and V 4 bases, and 7 bases lay outside the gene matches. The length of the CDR3 is 15 residues. The chain's CDR3 is CASSAVTGGPYEQYF. As DNA, the CDR3 is TGCGCCAGCAGCGCCGTAACAGGGGGCCCCTACGAGCAGTACTTC.

This clonotype was recorded a few times. The chain recombines TRBV4-1 with TRBJ2-3, with 12 bases matching TRBD2. The germline V gene has CDR1 MGHRA and CDR2 YSYEKL. There are 17 residues in the CDR3. Trimming cost V 3 bases and J 4 bases; bases outside gene matches: 8. The CDR3 region is CASSQKSTSGSSDTQYF. CDR3 coding DNA: TGCGCCAGCAGCCAGAAATCGACTAGCGGGAGCTCAGATACGCAGTATTTT.

Ten or more counts support this clonotype. The chain has TRBV20-1 and TRBJ1-5; D unclear. The CDR3 loop spans 14 amino acids. Trimming shortened V by 1 base and J by 4 bases, and 11 bases separated the two germline ends. Germline assignment: CDR1 DFQATT and CDR2 SNEGSKA (reference sequence). CDR3 sequence reads: CSARVTESNQPQHF. The DNA of the CDR3 is TGCAGTGCTAGAGTTACCGAATCAAATCAGCCCCAGCATTTT.

This clonotype was seen a few times. The chain employs TRBV12-3 or TRBV12-4 and TRBJ1-1, with 9 positions matching TRBD1. This CDR3 spans 14 amino acids. J gave up 4 bases and V 7 bases, and 7 bases lay outside the gene matches. DNA for the CDR3: TGTGCCAGCAATAAAAAGGACAGGGGCACTGAAGCTTTCTTT. Its protein product is CASNKKDRGTEAFF.

This clonotype was seen only a few times. The chain couples TRBV6-1 to TRBJ2-3; 7 bases are shared with TRBD2. V shed 3 bases and J 1 base; nucleotides not matched to a gene: 4. The germline gives CDR1 MNHNS, CDR2 SASEGT. There are 15 residues in the CDR3. As DNA, the CDR3 is TGTGCCAGCAGTGATAGCGGGCGTCGCACAGATACGCAGTATTTT. Its protein is CASSDSGRRTDTQYF.

This clonotype has a count of ten or more. This chain links TRBV28 with TRBJ2-4; 12 nucleotides agree with TRBD1. V dropped 7 bases and J dropped 9; count of bases not matched to a gene: 7. CDR3 size: 14 residues. Per germline, CDR1 MDHEN and CDR2 SYDVKM. The chain's CDR3 is CASTRDRGLSIQYF. For the CDR3, the DNA is TGTGCCAGCACCCGGGACAGGGGGCTAAGCATTCAGTACTTC.

This clonotype came up many times. DNA for the CDR3: TGTGCCACCAGTGCGACTCGGACAGAAGCTTGGACAGATACGCAGTATTTT. Its translation is CATSATRTEAWTDTQYF. The V call is TRBV24-1, the J call TRBJ2-3, with D maybe TRBD1 (6 bases). Germline CDR1 and CDR2: KGHDR and SFDVKD. Between the trimmed V and J ends, which lost 5 bases and 3 bases, there was a span of 20 bases. The CDR3 totals 17 residues.

The V call is TRBV5-1, the J call TRBJ2-7, with unresolved D. Trimming took off 4 bases at V and 3 bases at J, with 11 bases between the two ends. CDR3 size: 13 residues. Germline V gene lookup returns CDR1 SGHRS and CDR2 YFSETQ. The CDR3 coding sequence is TGCGCCAGCAGCCCGGACCTCCTCTACGAGCAGTACTTC. Protein: CASSPDLLYEQYF.

In this sample, this clonotype turned up many times. The chain couples TRBV12-3 or TRBV12-4 to TRBJ2-7, with D uncertain. The V end was cut by 2 bases, the J end by 0 bases, with 8 bases between. The CDR3 spans 14 residues. As DNA, the CDR3 is TGTGCCAGCAGTTTAAGGGCTAGCTCCTACGAGCAGTACTTC. This gives the protein CASSLRASSYEQYF.

This clonotype has ten or more counts. The chain recombines TRBV15 with TRBJ2-7; D is tentatively TRBD1 or TRBD2 (5 bases each). Trimming took 0 bases from V and 2 from J, leaving 14 bases between them. In germline, CDR1 is LNHNV, CDR2 YYDKDF (reference sequence). CDR3 length: 16 amino acids. CDR3 sequence reads: CATSRDLEGIAYEQYF. For the CDR3, the DNA is TGTGCCACCAGCAGAGATCTTGAGGGGATCGCCTACGAGCAGTACTTC.

This clonotype came up many times. The J gene is TRBJ2-5, the V gene TRBV11-2; the match to TRBD2 covers 11 bases. The CDR3 loop spans 17 amino acids. Germline values: CDR1 SGHAT, CDR2 FQNNGV. V was pared by 5 bases and J by 5 bases, with 13 bases of the junction left unmatched. The CDR3 region has the DNA TGTGCCAGCAGCCAGGGGACTAGCGGTCGCGCCAAGGAGACCCAGTACTTC. Residues: CASSQGTSGRAKETQYF.

This clonotype was seen at least ten times. The gene calls are TRBV10-3 and TRBJ2-3; D is undetermined. Germline V gene data show CDR1 as ENHRY and CDR2 as SYGVKD. V was clipped by 10 bases and J by 0 bases, with 20 bases between them. The CDR3 runs 16 residues. The CDR3 sequence is CATQLIGPRSTDTQYF. The DNA for the CDR3 is TGTGCCACCCAACTCATCGGACCTCGAAGCACAGATACGCAGTATTTT.